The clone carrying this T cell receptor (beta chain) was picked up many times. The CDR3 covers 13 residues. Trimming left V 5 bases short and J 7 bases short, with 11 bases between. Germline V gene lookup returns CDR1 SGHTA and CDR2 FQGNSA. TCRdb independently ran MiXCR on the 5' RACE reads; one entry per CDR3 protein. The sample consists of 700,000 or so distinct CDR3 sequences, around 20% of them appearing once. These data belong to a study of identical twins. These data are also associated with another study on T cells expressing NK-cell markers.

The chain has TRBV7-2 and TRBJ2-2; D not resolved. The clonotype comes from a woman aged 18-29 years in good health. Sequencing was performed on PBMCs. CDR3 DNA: TGTGCCAGCAGCCCAAGCGACCGCGGGGAGCTGTTTTTT. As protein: CASSPSDRGELFF.